Reported below is one T cell receptor (beta chain). The antigen is unknown. This entry comes from a study of vaccination and CD4 T cells after COVID-19. Treatment defined: roughly nine-day PBMC culture with coronavirus spike peptide pools or control peptides (ViraFEST assay). The Oncomine TCR Beta short-read assay was applied to DNA of cultured CD4+ T cells. Using its own MiXCR run on the PCR reads, TCRdb lists one record per CDR3 protein. The data hold 5,500 or so distinct CDR3 sequences, with around 69% observed a single time. CDR1 and CDR2 (germline): MDHEN, SYDVKM. This CDR3 has 12 residues. V lost 6 bases and J 8 bases, leaving 12 bases between the germline ends.

The rearrangement uses TRBV28 and TRBJ2-3, with D possibly matching TRBD1 (6 bases). This clonotype was sampled from a human donor who had recovered from COVID-19. Material: CD4+ T cells from blood, cultured in vitro. The CDR3 here is CASSSQGSTQYF. The CDR3 DNA is TGTGCCAGCAGCTCCCAGGGGTCTACGCAGTATTTT.